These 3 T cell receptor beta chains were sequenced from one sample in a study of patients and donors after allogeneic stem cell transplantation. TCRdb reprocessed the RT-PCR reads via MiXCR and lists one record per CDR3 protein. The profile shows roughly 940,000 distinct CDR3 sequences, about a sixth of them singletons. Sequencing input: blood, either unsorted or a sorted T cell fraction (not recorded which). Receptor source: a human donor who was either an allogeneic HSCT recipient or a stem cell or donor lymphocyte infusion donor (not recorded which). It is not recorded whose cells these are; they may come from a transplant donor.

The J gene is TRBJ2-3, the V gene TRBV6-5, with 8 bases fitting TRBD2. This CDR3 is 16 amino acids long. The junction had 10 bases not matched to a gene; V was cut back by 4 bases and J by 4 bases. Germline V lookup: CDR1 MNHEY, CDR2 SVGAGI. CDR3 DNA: TGTGCCAGCAGTTCCTCCTCGGGGGGGAGGCCAGATACGCAGTATTTT. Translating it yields CASSSSSGGRPDTQYF.

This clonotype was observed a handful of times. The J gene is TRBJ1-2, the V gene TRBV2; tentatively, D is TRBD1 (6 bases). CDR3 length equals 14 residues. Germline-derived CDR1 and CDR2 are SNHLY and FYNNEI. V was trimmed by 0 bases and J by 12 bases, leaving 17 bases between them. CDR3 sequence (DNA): TGTGCCAGCAGTGAAGCCCTTATACAGGGTCAGGACACCTTC. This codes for CASSEALIQGQDTF.

CDR3 in amino acids: CASSELTSTYEQYF. DNA of the CDR3: TGTGCCAGCAGTGAGCTGACTTCGACCTACGAGCAGTACTTC. The chain combines TRBV27 with TRBJ2-7; no reliable D call. Trimming took 5 bases from V and 2 from J, leaving 13 bases between them. This CDR3 contains 14 residues. Germline V gives CDR1 MNHEY, CDR2 SMNVEV (reference sequence).